Listed here are 18 T cell receptor beta chains from one sample, sequenced in a study of cytomegalovirus exposure and HLA in healthy donors. Profiled with immunoSEQ multiplex PCR; TCRdb holds only in-frame clones, not every one. Seen here are approximately 200,000 clones, 70% to 85% observed once, and the top ten hold under 15%. Sequenced sample: PBMCs. The receptors were gathered from a woman aged 25 to 39 in good health and CMV-seropositive.

The chain combines TRBV6-1 with TRBJ2-1; TRBD2 matches 13 bases. The CDR3 totals 13 residues. J was trimmed by 9 bases and V by 11 bases; bases with no gene match: 7. The V gene's germline CDR1 is MNHNS and CDR2 SASEGT. CDR3 DNA sequence: TGTGCCCTCCGGACTAGCGGGAGCCTTGAGCAGTTCTTC. It is translated as CALRTSGSLEQFF.

J is TRBJ1-1 and V is TRBV15; D unresolved. With 0 bases removed from V and 2 bases from J, the gap between germline ends came to 13 bases. The CDR3 consists of 16 residues. Germline loops: CDR1 LNHNV, CDR2 YYDKDF (reference sequence). DNA of the CDR3: TGTGCCACCAGCAGAGATCCATCGGCGGTTAACACTGAAGCTTTCTTT. Its translation is CATSRDPSAVNTEAFF. The whole variable domain, filled in from reference TRBV15 and TRBJ1-1, reads DAMVIQNPRYQVTQFGKPVTLSCSQTLNHNVMYWYQQKSSQAPKLLFHYYDKDFNNEADTPDNFQSRRPNTSFCFLDIRSPGLGDTAMYLCATSRDPSAVNTEAFFGQGTRLTVV.

Regarding this clone: Other DNA sequences in this specimen translate into the identical CDR3. The V gene is TRBV18, the J gene TRBJ2-7; 7 bases are shared with TRBD2. The CDR3 extends over 14 amino acids. Germline values: CDR1 KGHSH, CDR2 LQKENI. V was pared by 6 bases and J by 0 bases, with 5 bases of the junction left unmatched. The CDR3 sequence is CASSPAGSSYEQYF. The CDR3 region has the DNA TGTGCCAGCTCTCCAGCGGGGAGCTCCTACGAGCAGTACTTC.

The CDR3 loop reads CAISSLAGEEQYF. The CDR3 DNA sequence: TGTGCCATCAGTTCACTAGCGGGAGAAGAGCAGTACTTC. The rearrangement links TRBV10-3 to TRBJ2-7; 11 bases map to TRBD2. CDR1 is ENHRY, CDR2 SYGVKD, per germline. V lost 5 bases and J lost 7; bases outside the gene matches: 4. The CDR3 sequence is 13 residues long.

The chain recombines TRBV11-2 with TRBJ1-2, with D perhaps TRBD1 (6 bases). The V and J ends lost 5 bases and 4 bases respectively, with 11 bases between them. CDR1 is SGHAT, CDR2 FQNNGV, per germline. The CDR3 contains 13 residues. The CDR3 nucleotides read TGTGCCAGCAGCCCGCAGGGGTTCTATGGCTACACCTTC. The encoded protein is CASSPQGFYGYTF.

The chain carries TRBV29-1 and TRBJ2-2; a possible D gene is TRBD2 (6 bases). The length of the CDR3 is 16 residues. V lost 1 base to trimming and J lost 2 bases, with 14 bases between them. Germline CDR1 reads SQVTM; CDR2 reads ANQGSEA. The CDR3 DNA reads TGCAGCGTTGAAGGCCCCGACGGGGGAAACACCGGGGAGCTGTTTTTT. It is translated as CSVEGPDGGNTGELFF.

V is TRBV10-2 and J is TRBJ1-1; TRBD1 matches at 11 bases. Unmatched junction bases numbered 16, after V lost 8 bases and J lost 5 bases. The CDR3 spans 17 residues. Per germline, CDR1 WSHSY and CDR2 SAAADI. This chain's CDR3 is CASCPRTGGTPITEAFF. The CDR3 DNA follows: TGCGCCAGCTGTCCCCGGACAGGGGGCACCCCCATAACTGAAGCTTTCTTT.

This chain links TRBV29-1 with TRBJ1-1; D gene ambiguous. CDR1 SQVTM and CDR2 ANQGSEA come from the germline V gene. V lost 3 bases to trimming and J lost 2 bases, with 7 bases between them. CDR3 length: 12 residues. The CDR3 DNA reads TGCAGCGTTGAGGAGACCAACACTGAAGCTTTCTTT. Translated: CSVEETNTEAFF.

The chain recombines TRBV29-1 with TRBJ1-1; D might be TRBD1 (5 bases). The CDR3 totals 13 residues. Germline V CDR1 and CDR2: SQVTM, ANQGSEA. The germline V and J ends were trimmed by 2 bases and 2 bases, with 9 bases remaining between them. CDR3 protein: CSVELDSNTEAFF. DNA of the CDR3: TGCAGCGTTGAATTAGACAGCAACACTGAAGCTTTCTTT. The full variable domain, its missing parts supplied by reference TRBV29-1 and TRBJ1-1, is SAVISQKPSRDICQRGTSLTIQCQVDSQVTMMFWYRQQPGQSLTLIATANQGSEATYESGFVIDKFPISRPNLTFSTLTVSNMSPEDSSIYLCSVELDSNTEAFFGQGTRLTVV.

The rearrangement joins TRBV2 to TRBJ1-2, with D possibly matching TRBD1 (5 bases). Trimming shortened V by 2 bases and J by 9 bases, and 13 bases separated the two germline ends. The CDR3 length is 13 residues. Germline CDR1 and CDR2: SNHLY and FYNNEI. CDR3 region: CASSERPTVSYTF. In DNA form, the CDR3 reads TGTGCCAGCAGTGAAAGGCCGACAGTTAGCTACACCTTC.

This chain links TRBV6-5 with TRBJ1-4, with D unclear. The CDR3 length is 14 residues. Germline CDR1 reads MNHEY; CDR2 reads SVGAGI. V lost 5 bases, J lost 0 bases, and 7 bases lay in between. CDR3 sequence reads: CASSLTATNEKLFF. DNA for the CDR3: TGTGCCAGCAGTCTCACAGCAACTAATGAAAAACTGTTTTTT.

This clone was seen a single time. The chain joins TRBV7-6 to TRBJ2-5, with D perhaps TRBD2 (7 bases). The germline V gene has CDR1 SGHVS and CDR2 FNYEAQ. CDR3 size: 14 residues. V shed 5 bases and J shed 4 bases, with 14 bases lying between them. The CDR3 DNA is TGTGCCAGCAGCCCTAGGGGGGGGATAGAGACCCAGTACTTC. This codes for CASSPRGGIETQYF.

The chain couples TRBV29-1 to TRBJ2-3; D unresolved. V shed 4 bases and J shed 3 bases, with 8 bases lying between them. The V gene's germline CDR1 is SQVTM and CDR2 ANQGSEA. The CDR3 totals 12 residues. The CDR3 is CSVAGPTDTQYF. In nucleotides, the CDR3 is TGCAGCGTTGCCGGTCCGACAGATACGCAGTATTTT.

CDR3 sequence: CASTRREFIDTQYF. CDR3 bases: TGTGCCAGCACCAGGCGGGAGTTTATAGATACGCAGTATTTT. This chain joins TRBV5-6 and TRBJ2-3; TRBD2 matches at 7 bases. This CDR3 has 14 residues. Germline V gene data show CDR1 as SGHDT and CDR2 as YYEEEE. Trimming cost V 6 bases and J 5 bases; bases outside gene matches: 9.

The rearrangement joins TRBV18 to TRBJ1-1, with 7 positions matching TRBD1. With V trimmed by 4 bases and J by 1 base, 9 bases remained unmatched. The CDR3 runs to 16 residues. Looked up from germline, CDR1 is KGHSH and CDR2 is LQKENI. As DNA, the CDR3 is TGTGCCAGCTCACTCAGACAGGGAACAGCGAACACTGAAGCTTTCTTT. Translated, it gives CASSLRQGTANTEAFF. Drawing the rest from reference TRBV18 and TRBJ1-1, the complete variable domain is NAGVMQNPRHLVRRRGQEARLRCSPMKGHSHVYWYRQLPEEGLKFMVYLQKENIIDESGMPKERFSAEFPKEGPSILRIQQVVRGDSAAYFCASSLRQGTANTEAFFGQGTRLTVV.

This clone was recorded once. The chain links TRBV14 to TRBJ1-2; D may be TRBD1 (6 bases). Germline CDR1 is SGHDN and CDR2 is FVKESK. The CDR3 has 15 amino acids. V lost 5 bases, J lost 4 bases, and 17 bases lay in between. The CDR3 sequence is CASSGPTGLIYGYTF. The CDR3 region has the DNA TGTGCCAGCAGCGGGCCGACAGGTCTGATCTATGGCTACACCTTC.

The CDR3 nucleotides read TGTGCCAGCAGCTTAGGGCCTAGCGGGAGAGATGAGCAGTTCTTC. It is translated as CASSLGPSGRDEQFF. The V call is TRBV7-3, the J call TRBJ2-1, with TRBD2 matching over 10 bases. The CDR3 length is 15 residues. CDR1 and CDR2 (germline): SGHTA, FQGTGA. Germline trimming cut 2 bases from V and 8 bases from J; bases unmatched to any gene: 6.

This chain links TRBV2 with TRBJ2-7; the match to TRBD1 covers 7 bases. After removal of 7 bases from V and 6 bases from J, the junction contained 15 bases not matched to a gene. CDR3 length: 15 residues. The germline gives CDR1 SNHLY, CDR2 FYNNEI. CDR3 residues: CASKEQRDRVGEQYF. The CDR3 DNA reads as TGTGCCAGCAAGGAACAACGAGACAGGGTGGGCGAGCAGTACTTC.